Here is one T cell receptor beta chain with its context. No antigen is known for it. Trimming removed 1 base from V and 1 base from J; junction bases left unmatched: 1. Germline CDR1 reads SGDLS; CDR2 reads YYNGEE. The CDR3 has 15 residues. The data were produced by immunoSEQ multiplex PCR, yet TCRdb's version contains in-frame clones alone and is incomplete. The table has around 88,000 clones, about four fifths seen once. The sample comes from a study of a mutant IDH1 vaccine in newly diagnosed glioma. On the study more broadly: Patients previously underwent radiotherapy, temozolomide, or both, and most underwent both. Study results and caveats: Pseudoprogression apparently tracked independently of changes in top peripheral T cell clonotypes.

As for time point: baseline, week 1 (first vaccination visit). Treatment given: pre-vaccination baseline after standard-of-care therapy. Each tumor in the donors was a new WHO grade 3 or 4 astrocytoma, IDH1-mutant and ATRX-lost. The sequences come from PBMCs, collected from a glioma patient treated with radiotherapy, temozolomide or both. This chain joins TRBV9 and TRBJ2-1; 8 bases align to TRBD2. The sequence derives from a man aged 40-49 years with glioma. The CDR3 region is CASSVSGGSYNEQFF. The CDR3 nucleotides read TGTGCCAGCAGCGTATCGGGGGGGTCCTACAATGAGCAGTTCTTC.